The sequence of this T cell receptor (beta chain) was determined in a study of cytomegalovirus exposure and HLA in healthy donors. Germline trimming cut 4 bases from V and 2 bases from J; bases unmatched to any gene: 7. Germline V lookup: CDR1 SEHNR, CDR2 FQNEAQ (reference sequence). This CDR3 is 15 amino acids long. The PCR employed 60 Vbeta primers together with 13 Jbeta primers. The assay was immunoSEQ multiplex PCR, and TCRdb's table has in-frame clones only and misses some. Seen here are some 140,000 clones, 73% observed once, and the top ten hold around 1.4%. This TCR was sampled from a middle-aged woman in good health and CMV-seronegative. V and J are TRBV7-9 and TRBJ2-7; 8 bases agree with TRBD2. Sequenced input: PBMCs. The CDR3 coding sequence is TGTGCCAGCAGCTACTCCAGCGGGGGCGCCTACGAGCAGTACTTC. It codes for CASSYSSGGAYEQYF.